This TCR beta chain originates from a study of blood T cell repertoires in COVID-19. Germline V gene data show CDR1 as MRHNA and CDR2 as SNTAGT. This CDR3 comprises 16 residues. Deletions cut 5 bases from V and 9 bases from J, with 25 bases between. Study processing details: Estimated nucleated cell counts came from reference gene primer amplification. The protocol was immunoSEQ multiplex PCR, while the TCRdb copy is restricted to in-frame clones and leaves out a portion. That table furnishes V, J and clone size, whereas the DNA furnished D and trimming. This sample yields 150,000 to 200,000 clones, of which 87% are seen a single time; 3% to 4% belongs to the top ten.

The sequence was obtained from a young man with active or convalescent COVID-19. The sample comprised peripheral blood. The chain carries TRBV6-4 and TRBJ1-2, with D perhaps TRBD1 (6 bases). In DNA form, the CDR3 reads TGTGCCAGCAGTCCTAACCCAGGGGTAGAGGTTTGGAGCTACACCTTC. Its protein is CASSPNPGVEVWSYTF.